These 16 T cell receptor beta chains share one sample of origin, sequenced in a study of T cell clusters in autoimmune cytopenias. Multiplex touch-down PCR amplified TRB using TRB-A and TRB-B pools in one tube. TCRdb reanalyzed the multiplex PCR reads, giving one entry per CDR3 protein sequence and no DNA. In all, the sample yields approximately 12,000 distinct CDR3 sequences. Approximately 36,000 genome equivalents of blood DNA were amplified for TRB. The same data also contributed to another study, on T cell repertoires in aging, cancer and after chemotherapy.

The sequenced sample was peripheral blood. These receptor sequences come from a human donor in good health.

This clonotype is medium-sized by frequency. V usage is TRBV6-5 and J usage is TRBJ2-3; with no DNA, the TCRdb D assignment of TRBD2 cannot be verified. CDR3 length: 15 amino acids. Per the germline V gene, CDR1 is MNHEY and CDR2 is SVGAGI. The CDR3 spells CASSPSGSSGDTQYF.

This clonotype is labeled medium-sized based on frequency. CDR3 residues: CAWSVGGVTYEQYF. V is TRBV30 and J is TRBJ2-7. Germline CDR1 GTSNPN, CDR2 SVGIG (reference sequence). The CDR3 totals 14 residues.

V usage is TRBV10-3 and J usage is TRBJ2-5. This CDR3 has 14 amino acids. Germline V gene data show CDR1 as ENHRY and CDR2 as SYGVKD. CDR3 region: CAISESGRQETQYF.

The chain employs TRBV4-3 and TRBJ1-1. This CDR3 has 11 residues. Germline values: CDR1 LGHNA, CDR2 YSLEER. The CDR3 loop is CASSRGPEAFF.

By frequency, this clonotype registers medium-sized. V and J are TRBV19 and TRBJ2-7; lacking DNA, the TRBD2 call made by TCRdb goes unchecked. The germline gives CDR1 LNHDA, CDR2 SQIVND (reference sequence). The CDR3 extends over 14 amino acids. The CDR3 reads CASSMPSGGDEQYF.

CDR3 sequence: CASSSDWNTEAFF. V gene TRBV27 combines with J gene TRBJ1-1. The CDR3 has 13 residues. The germline V gene has CDR1 MNHEY and CDR2 SMNVEV (reference sequence).

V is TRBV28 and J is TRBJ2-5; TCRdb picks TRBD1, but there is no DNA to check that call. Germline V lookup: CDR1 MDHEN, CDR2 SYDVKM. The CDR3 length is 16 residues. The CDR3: CASSSKRGGGEETQYF.

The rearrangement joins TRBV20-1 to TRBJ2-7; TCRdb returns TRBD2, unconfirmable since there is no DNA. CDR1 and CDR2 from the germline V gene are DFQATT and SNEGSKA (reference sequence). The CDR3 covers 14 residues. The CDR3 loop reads CSARDREGSYEQYF.

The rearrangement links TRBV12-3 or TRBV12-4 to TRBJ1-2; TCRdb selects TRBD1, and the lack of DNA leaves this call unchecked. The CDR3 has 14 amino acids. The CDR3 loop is CASSFLDRGYGYTF.

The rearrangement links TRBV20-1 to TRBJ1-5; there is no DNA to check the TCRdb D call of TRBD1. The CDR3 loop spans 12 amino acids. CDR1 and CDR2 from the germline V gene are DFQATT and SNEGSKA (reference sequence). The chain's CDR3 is CSASAGDQPQHF.

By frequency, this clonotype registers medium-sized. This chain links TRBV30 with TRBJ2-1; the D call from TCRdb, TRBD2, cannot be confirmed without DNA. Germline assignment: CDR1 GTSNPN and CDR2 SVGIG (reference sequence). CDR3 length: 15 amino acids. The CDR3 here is CAWTVSGYSYNEQFF.

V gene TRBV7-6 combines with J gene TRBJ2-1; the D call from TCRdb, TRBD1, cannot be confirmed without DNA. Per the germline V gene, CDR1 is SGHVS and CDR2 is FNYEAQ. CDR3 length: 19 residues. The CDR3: CASSSPEVFRSKKHNEQFF.

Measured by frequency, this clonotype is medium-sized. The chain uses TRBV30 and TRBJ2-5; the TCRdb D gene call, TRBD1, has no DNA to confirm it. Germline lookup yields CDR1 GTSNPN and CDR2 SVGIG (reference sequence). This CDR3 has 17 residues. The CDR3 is CAWSASRQGWGQETQYF.

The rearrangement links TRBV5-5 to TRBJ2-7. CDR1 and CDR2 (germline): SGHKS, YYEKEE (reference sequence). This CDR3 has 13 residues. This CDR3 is CASSFRIPYEQYF.

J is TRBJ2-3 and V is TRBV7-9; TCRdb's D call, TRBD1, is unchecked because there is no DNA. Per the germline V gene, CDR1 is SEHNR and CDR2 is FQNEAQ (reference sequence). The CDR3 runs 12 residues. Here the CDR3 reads CASSTQADTQYF.

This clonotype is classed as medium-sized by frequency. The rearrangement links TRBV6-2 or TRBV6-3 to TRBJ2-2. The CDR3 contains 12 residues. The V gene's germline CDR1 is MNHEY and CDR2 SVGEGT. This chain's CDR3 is CASSYQTGELFF.